This T cell receptor beta chain was sequenced during a study of T cell responses to AZD1222 COVID-19 vaccine. Points on this clone: The antigen remains unidentified.

Whole-study findings and limits: The study reported that nearly half of spike-specific TCRs target unmutated variant regions. Spike regions recognized by vaccine-associated CD4 TCRs spanned the protein, led by 160-218 and 743-854. Spike-specific TCR depth and breadth grew after two AZD1222 doses.

Sequencing was performed with immunoSEQ multiplex PCR; in TCRdb, only in-frame clones are kept and a portion is missing. The repertoire holds over 75,000 clones, with roughly 90% as singletons. The sample in question was peripheral blood, obtained on day 0 of AZD1222 vaccination. The receptor was derived from an adult in good health.

In nucleotides, the CDR3 is TGTGCCATTAGGACCGGGCCTCAGAACACTGAAGCTTTCTTT. Protein product: CAIRTGPQNTEAFF. V gene TRBV10-3 combines with J gene TRBJ1-1; no clear D. Germline values: CDR1 ENHRY, CDR2 SYGVKD. The CDR3 is 14 residues long. Trimming took off 9 bases at V and 1 base at J, with 15 bases between the two ends.